This TCR beta chain was sequenced during a study of T cell responses to AZD1222 COVID-19 vaccine. Points from the study as a whole: Mostly white British, mostly female donors; authors suggested clonal diversity may be underestimated.

Concerning this clone itself: Antigen: not known.

Germline values: CDR1 LGHNA, CDR2 YSLEER. Trimming removed 0 bases from V and 8 bases from J, with 11 bases in between. The length of the CDR3 is 14 residues. Assay used: immunoSEQ multiplex PCR; TCRdb lists only in-frame clones, some missing. The profile shows about 92,000 clones, approximately 87% of them singletons. This clonotype was obtained from an adult in good health. Material: peripheral blood, obtained on day 0 of AZD1222 vaccination. The rearrangement uses TRBV4-3 and TRBJ2-1; a weak D match, TRBD1 (5 bases). In nucleotides, the CDR3 is TGCGCCAGCAGCCAAGACAGGGTAAGCGATGAGCAGTTCTTC. It is translated as CASSQDRVSDEQFF.